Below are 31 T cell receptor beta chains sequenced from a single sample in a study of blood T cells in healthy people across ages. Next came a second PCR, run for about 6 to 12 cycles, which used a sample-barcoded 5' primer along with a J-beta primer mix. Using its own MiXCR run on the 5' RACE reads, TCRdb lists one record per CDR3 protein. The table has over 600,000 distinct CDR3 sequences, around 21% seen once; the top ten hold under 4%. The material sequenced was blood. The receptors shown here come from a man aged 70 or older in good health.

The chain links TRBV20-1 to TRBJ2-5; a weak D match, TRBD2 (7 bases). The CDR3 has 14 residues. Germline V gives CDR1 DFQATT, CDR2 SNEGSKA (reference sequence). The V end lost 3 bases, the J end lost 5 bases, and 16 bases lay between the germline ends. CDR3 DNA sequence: TGCAGTGCTAGGAGGGGGACGGGGGGCGAGACCCAGTACTTC. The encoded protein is CSARRGTGGETQYF.

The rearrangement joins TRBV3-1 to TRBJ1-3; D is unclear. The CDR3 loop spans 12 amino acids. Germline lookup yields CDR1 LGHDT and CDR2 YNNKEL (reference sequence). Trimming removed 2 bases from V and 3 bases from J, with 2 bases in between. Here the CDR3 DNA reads TGTGCCAGCAGCCAAAGTGGAAACACCATATATTTT. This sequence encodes CASSQSGNTIYF.

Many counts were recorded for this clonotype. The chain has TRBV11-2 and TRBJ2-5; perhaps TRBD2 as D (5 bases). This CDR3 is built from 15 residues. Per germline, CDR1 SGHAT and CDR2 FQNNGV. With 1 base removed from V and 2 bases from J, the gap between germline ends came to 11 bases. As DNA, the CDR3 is TGTGCCAGCAGCTTAGTAGGCAGGACTCAAGAGACCCAGTACTTC. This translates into CASSLVGRTQETQYF.

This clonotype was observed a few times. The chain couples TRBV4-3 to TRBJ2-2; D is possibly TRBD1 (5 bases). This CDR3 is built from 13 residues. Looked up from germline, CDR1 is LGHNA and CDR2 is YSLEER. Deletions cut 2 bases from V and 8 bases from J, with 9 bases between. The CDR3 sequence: CASSQQGWGELFF. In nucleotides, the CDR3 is TGCGCCAGCAGCCAACAGGGTTGGGGGGAGCTGTTTTTT.

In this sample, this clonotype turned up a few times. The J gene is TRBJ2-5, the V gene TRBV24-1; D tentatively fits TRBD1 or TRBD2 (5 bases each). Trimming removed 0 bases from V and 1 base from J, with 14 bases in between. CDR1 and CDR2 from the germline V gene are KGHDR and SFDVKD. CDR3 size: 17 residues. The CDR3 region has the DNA TGTGCCACCAGTGATTTGCCTGGGGGACGGCTCCAAGAGACCCAGTACTTC. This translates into CATSDLPGGRLQETQYF.

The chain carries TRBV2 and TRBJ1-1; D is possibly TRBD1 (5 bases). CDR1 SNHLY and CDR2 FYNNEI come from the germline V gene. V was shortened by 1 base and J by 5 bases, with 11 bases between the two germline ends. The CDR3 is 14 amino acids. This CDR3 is CASSEGGGGTEAFF. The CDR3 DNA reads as TGTGCCAGCAGTGAAGGCGGGGGGGGAACTGAAGCTTTCTTT.

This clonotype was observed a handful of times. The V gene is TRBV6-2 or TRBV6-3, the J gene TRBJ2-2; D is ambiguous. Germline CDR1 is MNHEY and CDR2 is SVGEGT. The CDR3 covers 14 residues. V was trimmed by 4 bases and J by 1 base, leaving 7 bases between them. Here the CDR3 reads CASSWGRNTGELFF. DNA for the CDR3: TGTGCCAGCAGTTGGGGTCGGAACACCGGGGAGCTGTTTTTT.

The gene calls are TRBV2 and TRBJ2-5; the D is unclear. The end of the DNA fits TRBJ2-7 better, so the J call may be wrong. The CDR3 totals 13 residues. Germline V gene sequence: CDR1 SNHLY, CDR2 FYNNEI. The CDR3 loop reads CASSEKEFYEQYF. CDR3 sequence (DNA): TGTGCCAGCAGTGAGAAGGAATTCTACGAGCAGTACTTC.

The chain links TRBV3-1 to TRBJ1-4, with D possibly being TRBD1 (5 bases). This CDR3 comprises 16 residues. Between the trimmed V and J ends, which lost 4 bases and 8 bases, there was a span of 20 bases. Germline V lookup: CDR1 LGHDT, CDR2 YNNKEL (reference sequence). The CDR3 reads CASSRPSGQEREKLFF. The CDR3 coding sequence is TGTGCCAGCAGCCGTCCATCAGGGCAAGAACGAGAAAAACTGTTTTTT.

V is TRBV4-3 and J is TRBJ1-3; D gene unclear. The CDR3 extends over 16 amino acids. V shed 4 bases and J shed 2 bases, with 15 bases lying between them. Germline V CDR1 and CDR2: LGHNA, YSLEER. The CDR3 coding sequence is TGCGCCAGCAGCCGAGGATGGCAGGCGGCTGGAAACACCATATATTTT. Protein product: CASSRGWQAAGNTIYF.

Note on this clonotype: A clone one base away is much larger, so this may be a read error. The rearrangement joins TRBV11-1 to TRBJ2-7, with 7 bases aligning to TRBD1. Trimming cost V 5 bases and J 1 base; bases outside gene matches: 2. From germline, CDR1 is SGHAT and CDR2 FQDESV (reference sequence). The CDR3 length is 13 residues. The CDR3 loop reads CASSGDSSYEQYF. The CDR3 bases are TGTGCCAGCAGCGGGGACAGTTCCTACGAGCAGTACTTC.

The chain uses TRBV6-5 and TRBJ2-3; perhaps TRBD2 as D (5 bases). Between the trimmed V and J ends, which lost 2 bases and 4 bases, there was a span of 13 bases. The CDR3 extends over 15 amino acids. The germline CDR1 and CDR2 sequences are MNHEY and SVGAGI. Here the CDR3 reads CASSYLGDGADTQYF. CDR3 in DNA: TGTGCCAGCAGTTACCTGGGAGATGGGGCAGATACGCAGTATTTT.

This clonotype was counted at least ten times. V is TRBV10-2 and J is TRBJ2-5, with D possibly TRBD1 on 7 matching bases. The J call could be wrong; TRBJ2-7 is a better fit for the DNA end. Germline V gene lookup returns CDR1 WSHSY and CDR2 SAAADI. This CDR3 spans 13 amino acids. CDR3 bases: TGCGCCAGTGGAGGGGGCCTAACCTACGAGCAGTACTTC. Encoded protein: CASGGGLTYEQYF.

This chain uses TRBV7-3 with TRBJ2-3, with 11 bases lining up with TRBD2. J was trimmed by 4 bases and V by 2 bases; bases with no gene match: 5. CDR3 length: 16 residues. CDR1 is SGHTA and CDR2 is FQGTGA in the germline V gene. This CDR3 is CASSLLTSGRADTQYF. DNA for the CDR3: TGTGCCAGCAGCTTACTCACTAGCGGGAGAGCAGATACGCAGTATTTT.

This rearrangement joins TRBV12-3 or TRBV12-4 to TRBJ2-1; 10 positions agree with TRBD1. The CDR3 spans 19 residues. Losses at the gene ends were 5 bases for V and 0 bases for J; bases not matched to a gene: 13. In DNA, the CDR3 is TGTGCCAGCAGTCACCAAGGGACAGGGGATTCGAGCTCCTACAATGAGCAGTTCTTC. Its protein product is CASSHQGTGDSSSYNEQFF.

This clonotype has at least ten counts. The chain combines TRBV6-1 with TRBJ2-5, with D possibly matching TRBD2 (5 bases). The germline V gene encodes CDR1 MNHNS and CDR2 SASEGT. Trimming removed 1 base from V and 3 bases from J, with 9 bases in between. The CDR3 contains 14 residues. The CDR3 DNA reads TGTGCCAGCAGTGAAGACAGACTAAAAGAGACCCAGTACTTC. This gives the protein CASSEDRLKETQYF.

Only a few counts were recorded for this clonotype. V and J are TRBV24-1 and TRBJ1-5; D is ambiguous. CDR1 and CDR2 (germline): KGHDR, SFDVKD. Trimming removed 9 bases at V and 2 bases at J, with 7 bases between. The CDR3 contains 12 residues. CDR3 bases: TGTGCCACCTCTTCCGGCAATCAGCCCCAGCATTTT. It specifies CATSSGNQPQHF.

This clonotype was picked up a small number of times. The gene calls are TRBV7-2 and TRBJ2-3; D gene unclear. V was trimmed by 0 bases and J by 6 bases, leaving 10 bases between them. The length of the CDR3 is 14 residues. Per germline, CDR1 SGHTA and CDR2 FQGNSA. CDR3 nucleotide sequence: TGTGCCAGCAGCTTAGCGGCACTGGGGGATACGCAGTATTTT. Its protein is CASSLAALGDTQYF.

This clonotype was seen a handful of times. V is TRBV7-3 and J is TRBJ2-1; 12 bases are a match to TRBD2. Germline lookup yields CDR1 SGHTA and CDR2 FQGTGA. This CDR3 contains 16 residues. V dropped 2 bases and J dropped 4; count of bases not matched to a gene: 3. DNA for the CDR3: TGTGCCAGCAGCTTATCCGGGACTAGCGGGTACAATGAGCAGTTCTTC. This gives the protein CASSLSGTSGYNEQFF. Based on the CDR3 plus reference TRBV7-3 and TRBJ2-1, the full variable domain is GAGVSQTPSNKVTEKGKYVELRCDPISGHTALYWYRQSLGQGPEFLIYFQGTGAADDSGLPNDRFFAVRPEGSVSTLKIQRTERGDSAVYLCASSLSGTSGYNEQFFGPGTRLTVL.

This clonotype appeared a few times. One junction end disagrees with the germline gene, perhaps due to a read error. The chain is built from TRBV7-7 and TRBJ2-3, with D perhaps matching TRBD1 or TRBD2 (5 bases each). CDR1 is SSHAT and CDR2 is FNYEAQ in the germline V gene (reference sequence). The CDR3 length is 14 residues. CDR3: CASSLGTFSDTQYF. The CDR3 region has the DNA TGTGCTAGCAGCTTAGGGACGTTTTCAGATACGCAGTATTTT.

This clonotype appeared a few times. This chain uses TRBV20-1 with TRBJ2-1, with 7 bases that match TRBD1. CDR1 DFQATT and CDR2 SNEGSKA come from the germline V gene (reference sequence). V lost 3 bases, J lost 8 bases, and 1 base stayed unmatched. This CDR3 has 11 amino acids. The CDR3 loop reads CSASTGDEQFF. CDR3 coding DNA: TGCAGTGCTAGTACAGGGGATGAGCAGTTCTTC.

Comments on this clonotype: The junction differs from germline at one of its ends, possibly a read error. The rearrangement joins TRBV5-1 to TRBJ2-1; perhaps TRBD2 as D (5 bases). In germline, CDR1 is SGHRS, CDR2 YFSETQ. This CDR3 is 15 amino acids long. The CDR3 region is CAGSLGHWERNEQFF. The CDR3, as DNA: TGCGCCGGCAGCTTGGGTCATTGGGAGCGCAATGAGCAGTTCTTC.

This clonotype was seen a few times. The CDR3 protein is CASSYNPDPLYEQYF. For the CDR3, the DNA is TGTGCCAGCAGTTACAATCCGGACCCCCTCTACGAGCAGTACTTC. This rearrangement joins TRBV6-6 to TRBJ2-5; no clear D gene. The DNA end is a closer match to TRBJ2-7, so the J assignment may be wrong. The CDR3 loop spans 15 amino acids. The germline V gene encodes CDR1 MNHNY and CDR2 SVGAGI (reference sequence).

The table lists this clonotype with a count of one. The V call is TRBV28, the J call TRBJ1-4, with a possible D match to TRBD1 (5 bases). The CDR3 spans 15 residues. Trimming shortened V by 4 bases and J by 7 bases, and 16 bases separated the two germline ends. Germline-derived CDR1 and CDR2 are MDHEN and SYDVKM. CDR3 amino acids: CASSSEVGTREKLFF. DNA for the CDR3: TGTGCCAGCAGTTCAGAAGTCGGGACGCGTGAAAAACTGTTTTTT.

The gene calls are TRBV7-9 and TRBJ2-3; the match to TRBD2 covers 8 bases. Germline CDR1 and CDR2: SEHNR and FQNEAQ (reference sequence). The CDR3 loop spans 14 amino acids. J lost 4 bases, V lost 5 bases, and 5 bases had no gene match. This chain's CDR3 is CASSPGTRSDTQYF. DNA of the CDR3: TGTGCCAGCAGCCCCGGGACTAGATCAGATACGCAGTATTTT.

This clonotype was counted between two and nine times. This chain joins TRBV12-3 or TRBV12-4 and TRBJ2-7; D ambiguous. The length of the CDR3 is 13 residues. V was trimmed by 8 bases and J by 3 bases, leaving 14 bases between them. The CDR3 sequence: CASSPEADYEQYF. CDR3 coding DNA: TGTGCCAGCTCCCCAGAGGCAGACTACGAGCAGTACTTC.

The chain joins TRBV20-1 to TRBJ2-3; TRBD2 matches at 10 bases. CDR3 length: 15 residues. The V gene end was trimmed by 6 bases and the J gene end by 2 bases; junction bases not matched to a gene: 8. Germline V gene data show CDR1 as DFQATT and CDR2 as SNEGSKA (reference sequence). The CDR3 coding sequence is TGCAGTGCCATCTGGACTAGCGGCTTCACAGATACGCAGTATTTT. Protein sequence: CSAIWTSGFTDTQYF.

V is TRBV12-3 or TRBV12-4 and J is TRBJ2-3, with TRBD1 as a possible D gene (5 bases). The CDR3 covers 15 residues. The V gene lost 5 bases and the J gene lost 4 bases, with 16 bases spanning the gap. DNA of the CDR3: TGTGCCAGCAGTCCCAGGCAGGGAAGGGCAGATACGCAGTATTTT. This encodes CASSPRQGRADTQYF.

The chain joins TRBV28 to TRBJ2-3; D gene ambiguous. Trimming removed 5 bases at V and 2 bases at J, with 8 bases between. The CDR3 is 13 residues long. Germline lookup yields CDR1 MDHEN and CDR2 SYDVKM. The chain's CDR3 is CASSGVPTDTQYF. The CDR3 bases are TGTGCCAGCAGTGGAGTTCCCACAGATACGCAGTATTTT. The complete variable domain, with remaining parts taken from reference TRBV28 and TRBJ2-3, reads DVKVTQSSRYLVKRTGEKVFLECVQDMDHENMFWYRQDPGLGLRLIYFSYDVKMKEKGDIPEGYSVSREKKERFSLILESASTNQTSMYLCASSGVPTDTQYFGPGTRLTVL.

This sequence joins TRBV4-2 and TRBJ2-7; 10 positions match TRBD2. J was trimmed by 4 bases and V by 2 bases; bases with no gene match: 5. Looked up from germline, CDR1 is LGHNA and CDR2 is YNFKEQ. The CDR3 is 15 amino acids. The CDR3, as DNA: TGTGCCAGCAGCCAAAGCACTAGCGGGACTTACGAGCAGTACTTC. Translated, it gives CASSQSTSGTYEQYF.

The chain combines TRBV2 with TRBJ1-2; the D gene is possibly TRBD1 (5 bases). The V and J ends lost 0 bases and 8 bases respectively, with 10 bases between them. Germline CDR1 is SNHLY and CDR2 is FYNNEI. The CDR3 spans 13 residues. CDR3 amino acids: CASSEAGVVGYTF. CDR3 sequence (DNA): TGTGCCAGCAGTGAAGCAGGGGTGGTGGGCTACACCTTC.